The 10 T cell receptor beta chains below were found in one sample sequenced in a study of T cells after posttransplantation cyclophosphamide. Assay used: immunoSEQ multiplex PCR; TCRdb lists only in-frame clones, some missing. This sample carries tens of thousands of clones, just under 95% of them seen once, and the ten largest clones take approximately 2.7%. Sequenced sample: PBMCs. Receptor source: a woman aged 25 to 45 in good health and a related stem cell transplant donor.

V gene TRBV7-2 combines with J gene TRBJ1-2; D unresolved. The germline CDR1 and CDR2 sequences are SGHTA and FQGNSA. This CDR3 spans 10 amino acids. V was shortened by 3 bases and J by 8 bases, with 4 bases between the two germline ends. The CDR3 coding sequence is TGTGCCAGCAGCTTGGGGGGCTACACCTTC. It encodes CASSLGGYTF.

The chain recombines TRBV6-1 with TRBJ1-6; D unresolved. This CDR3 contains 13 residues. Trimming removed 1 base from V and 10 bases from J, with 8 bases in between. Germline V gene lookup returns CDR1 MNHNS and CDR2 SASEGT. The CDR3 nucleotides are TGTGCCAGCAGTGAAGGGGCGGAGTCACCCCTCCACTTT. Translation: CASSEGAESPLHF.

V usage is TRBV28 and J usage is TRBJ1-1; maybe TRBD1 (5 bases). This CDR3 is 12 amino acids long. The V end was cut by 6 bases, the J end by 8 bases, with 13 bases between. Germline CDR1 reads MDHEN; CDR2 reads SYDVKM. CDR3: CASRHPGREAFF. DNA for the CDR3: TGTGCCAGCAGGCACCCGGGACGCGAAGCTTTCTTT.

The chain links TRBV7-9 to TRBJ2-7, with 9 bases fitting TRBD1. The trim removed 5 bases at V and 5 bases at J, leaving 10 bases unmatched. The CDR3 contains 15 residues. CDR1 is SEHNR, CDR2 FQNEAQ, per germline (reference sequence). Written as DNA, the CDR3 is TGTGCCAGCAGCGTGGGACAGGGTTTGAGTAACGAGCAGTACTTC. This encodes CASSVGQGLSNEQYF.

The chain joins TRBV6-6 to TRBJ2-7; weak D call: TRBD2 (6 bases). The V gene lost 6 bases and the J gene lost 6 bases, with 24 bases spanning the gap. The CDR3 is 16 amino acids. Looked up from germline, CDR1 is MNHNY and CDR2 is SVGAGI (reference sequence). CDR3 sequence (DNA): TGTGCCAGCAGCCAAATGCCGGGACGGGGAGGACCCGAGCAGTACTTC. Its translation is CASSQMPGRGGPEQYF.

The chain links TRBV29-1 to TRBJ2-7; 10 positions agree with TRBD1. CDR3 length: 16 residues. CDR1 SQVTM and CDR2 ANQGSEA come from the germline V gene. Losses at the gene ends were 6 bases for V and 2 bases for J; bases not matched to a gene: 13. For the CDR3, the DNA is TGCAGCGTCTCCGCCGGGACAGGGGAGTCCGCCTACGAGCAGTACTTC. Residues: CSVSAGTGESAYEQYF.

The chain combines TRBV27 with TRBJ2-5; 10 bases are a match to TRBD2. The V gene end was trimmed by 2 bases and the J gene end by 5 bases; junction bases not matched to a gene: 8. Per the germline V gene, CDR1 is MNHEY and CDR2 is SMNVEV (reference sequence). The CDR3 length is 16 residues. The CDR3 DNA is TGTGCCAGCAGTTTAGAGGCTAGCGGGAGTGTGGAGACCCAGTACTTC. This sequence encodes CASSLEASGSVETQYF.

The chain recombines TRBV5-1 with TRBJ2-3; 7 bases match TRBD2. CDR3 length equals 18 residues. V was clipped by 0 bases and J by 0 bases; unmatched bases: 10. Germline values: CDR1 SGHRS, CDR2 YFSETQ. CDR3 DNA: TGCGCCAGCAGCTTGGATGGGAGGGCCGGTCGAAGCACAGATACGCAGTATTTT. It translates to CASSLDGRAGRSTDTQYF. The whole variable domain, filled in from reference TRBV5-1 and TRBJ2-3, reads KAGVTQTPRYLIKTRGQQVTLSCSPISGHRSVSWYQQTPGQGLQFLFEYFSETQRNKGNFPGRFSGRQFSNSRSEMNVSTLELGDSALYLCASSLDGRAGRSTDTQYFGPGTRLTVL.

J is TRBJ1-3 and V is TRBV28; no definite D call. This CDR3 contains 11 residues. Trimming stripped 7 bases from V and 6 bases from J, with 7 bases between. Per germline, CDR1 MDHEN and CDR2 SYDVKM. CDR3 DNA: TGTGCCAGCACCGGCGAAAACACCATATATTTT. Its translation is CASTGENTIYF.

The V call is TRBV14, the J call TRBJ1-1; tentative D call: TRBD1 (5 bases). The CDR3 is 12 residues long. The germline CDR1 and CDR2 sequences are SGHDN and FVKESK. V dropped 2 bases and J dropped 6 bases, with 7 bases sitting between them. The CDR3 is CASSQWGAEAFF. The CDR3 bases are TGTGCCAGCAGCCAATGGGGCGCTGAAGCTTTCTTT. Full variable domain (rest looked up from reference TRBV14 and TRBJ1-1): EAGVTQFPSHSVIEKGQTVTLRCDPISGHDNLYWYRRVMGKEIKFLLHFVKESKQDESGMPNNRFLAERTGGTYSTLKVQPAELEDSGVYFCASSQWGAEAFFGQGTRLTVV.